This T cell receptor (beta chain) stems from a study of blood T cell repertoires in COVID-19. Overall study context: Researchers got acute and convalescent COVID-19 samples from the United States, Italy and Spain. T cells, B-cell-depleted T cells, or PBMCs supplied cDNA or gDNA.

The V and J ends lost 4 bases and 3 bases respectively, with 16 bases between them. The CDR3 totals 15 residues. Per the germline V gene, CDR1 is MGHRA and CDR2 is YSYEKL. In this sample, this clone turned up once. Authors' processing steps: The assay estimated nucleated cells by amplifying reference gene primers. Produced via immunoSEQ multiplex PCR; TCRdb's table is partial and in-frame only. D and trimming come from the DNA, and the V and J calls and clone size come from that table. The sample lists over 150,000 clones, about 80% seen once, with 7% to 10% in the top ten. Sequenced: peripheral blood. This sequence joins TRBV4-1 and TRBJ2-7; possibly TRBD1 for D (6 bases). The TCR sequence derives from a man aged 60 to 69 with acute or convalescent COVID-19. CDR3 protein: CASSLRQVEDYEQYF. CDR3 sequence (DNA): TGCGCCAGCAGCCTAAGACAGGTGGAGGACTACGAGCAGTACTTC.